This TCR beta chain is from a study of CD8+ T cells in alopecia areata. Across the whole study: Treated patients were given oral tofacitinib, which was dosed at 5 to 10 mg twice daily. The study's findings and limits: Clonality in lesional scalp, especially alopecia totalis/universalis, exceeded that of normal scalp. Besides other cells, scalp samples also yield sequences of resident alphabeta T cells from normal skin.

Concerning this clone itself: Its antigen is unknown.

Investigators isolated RNA and reverse transcribed it into cDNA to act as the sequencing template. TCRdb keeps only in-frame clones here, not all; method: immunoSEQ multiplex PCR. Of 55,000 to 75,000 clones in the sample, approximately 46% were seen once. Samples from alopecia areata patients were lesional scalp punch biopsies and peripheral blood. Trimming cost V 1 base and J 5 bases, with 12 bases left between them. CDR1 SQVTM and CDR2 ANQGSEA come from the germline V gene. This CDR3 has 13 amino acids. The starting material was CD8+ T cells sorted from blood, obtained at week 0. The J gene is TRBJ2-7, the V gene TRBV29-1, with D maybe TRBD1 (5 bases). The source is a human donor with alopecia areata. CDR3 in DNA: TGCAGCGTTGAAGGCAGGGATCCCCACGAGCAGTACTTC. Protein product: CSVEGRDPHEQYF.